These T cell receptor beta chains were read from a single sample in a study of blood T cell repertoires in COVID-19. Some clones are missing from TCRdb's copy, which holds only in-frame ones; the method was immunoSEQ multiplex PCR. The sample carries approximately 240,000 clones, about 90% recorded once. The sample consisted of PBMCs or T cells enriched from blood (not recorded which). These receptors all come from a woman in her 30s with acute COVID-19. The CDR3 runs from the conserved cysteine through the conserved F or W. Each record gives: clone size, CDR3 length, D gene, V gene, J gene, CDR3 protein, CDR3 DNA. The D gene is left open where the match is weak. The size field is filled for only some rows; it gives once, few, many or a size class.

few,16,TRBD1,TRBV6-2/TRBV6-3,TRBJ1-2,CASSYSTGGANYGYTF,TGTGCCAGCAGTTACTCAACAGGGGGCGCCAACTATGGCTACACCTTC
.,15,.,TRBV6-4,TRBJ1-1,CASTEQPGQNTEAFF,TGTGCCAGCACGGAACAACCGGGACAGAACACTGAAGCTTTCTTT
.,14,TRBD1,TRBV3-1/TRBV3-2,TRBJ2-7,CASSRTGEVYEQYF,TGTGCCAGCAGCCGGACAGGGGAAGTCTACGAGCAGTACTTC
once,14,.,TRBV19,TRBJ1-2,CASSWPERGFGYTF,TGTGCCAGTAGTTGGCCCGAGCGGGGTTTTGGCTACACCTTC
once,15,.,TRBV7-2,TRBJ2-3,CASSLGERSTDTQYF,TGTGCCAGCAGCTTAGGAGAGAGGAGCACAGATACGCAGTATTTT
.,15,.,TRBV5-1,TRBJ2-7,CASSTGHSSSYEQYF,TGCGCCAGCAGCACGGGACACTCGAGCTCCTACGAGCAGTACTTC
.,15,.,TRBV9,TRBJ2-1,CASSVGGPSYNEQFF,TGTGCCAGCAGCGTAGGAGGGCCGTCCTACAATGAGCAGTTCTTC
once,15,.,TRBV2,TRBJ1-3,CASSRGPGSGNTIYF,TGTGCCAGCAGCCGCGGGCCTGGCTCTGGAAACACCATATATTTT
.,13,.,TRBV29-1,TRBJ1-6,CSALTAANSPLHF,TGCAGCGCCCTGACGGCGGCTAATTCACCCCTCCACTTT
.,17,.,TRBV7-8,TRBJ2-7,CASSLTSGGPYPHEQYF,TGTGCCAGCAGCTTAACCTCTGGGGGCCCTTACCCTCACGAGCAGTACTTC
.,17,TRBD1,TRBV11-3,TRBJ2-2,CASSLDLVQGAKGELFF,TGTGCCAGCAGCTTAGATCTTGTCCAGGGGGCAAAAGGGGAGCTGTTTTTT
.,13,.,TRBV19,TRBJ1-1,CASSITVNTEAFF,TGTGCCAGTAGTATTACGGTTAACACTGAAGCTTTCTTT
.,12,.,TRBV28,TRBJ1-1,CASSTVRTEAFF,TGTGCCAGCTCGACAGTGAGAACTGAAGCTTTCTTT
.,15,.,TRBV6-5,TRBJ2-3,CASSLDWSRPDTQYF,TGTGCCAGCAGTCTAGACTGGTCTCGGCCAGATACGCAGTATTTT
.,14,.,TRBV3-1/TRBV3-2,TRBJ1-2,CASSQGGPPYGYTF,TGTGCCAGCAGCCAGGGCGGGCCCCCATATGGCTACACCTTC
.,16,TRBD2,TRBV4-1,TRBJ2-1,CASSPRTSGGEVEQFF,TGCGCCAGCAGCCCACGGACTAGCGGGGGGGAGGTTGAGCAGTTCTTC
once,16,TRBD2,TRBV9,TRBJ2-3,CASSVGTSRRTDTQYF,TGTGCCAGCAGCGTAGGGACTAGCAGACGCACAGATACGCAGTATTTT
.,15,.,TRBV19,TRBJ1-6,CASSIGSPGNSPLHF,TGTGCCAGTAGTATTGGCTCGCCGGGGAATTCACCCCTCCACTTT
.,17,.,TRBV28,TRBJ2-3,CASSLNPAYSSTDTQYF,TGTGCCAGCAGTTTAAATCCAGCGTATTCTAGCACAGATACGCAGTATTTT
.,14,.,TRBV19,TRBJ2-3,CASSPAPPRDTQYF,TGTGCCAGTAGCCCGGCACCCCCGAGGGATACGCAGTATTTT
.,15,.,TRBV5-4,TRBJ2-1,CASSLEPTRSNEQFF,TGTGCCAGCAGCTTGGAGCCGACTCGGAGCAATGAGCAGTTCTTC
.,15,.,TRBV27,TRBJ2-1,CASSFGGRGTNEQFF,TGTGCCAGCAGTTTTGGGGGAAGGGGGACCAATGAGCAGTTCTTC
once,13,.,TRBV28,TRBJ1-6,CASSLFPTAPLHF,TGTGCCAGCAGTTTATTCCCCACGGCACCCCTCCACTTT
once,17,TRBD2,TRBV4-1,TRBJ2-1,CASSLLGAGESYNEQFF,TGCGCCAGCAGCCTCCTCGGGGCGGGAGAGTCCTACAATGAGCAGTTCTTC
.,15,.,TRBV5-1,TRBJ2-5,CASSLDGRGQETQYF,TGCGCCAGCAGCTTGGACGGCAGGGGACAAGAGACCCAGTACTTC